This record looks at one T cell receptor beta chain sequence and its context. Which antigen it targets is not known. No per-base quality is available; no much larger clone lies one base away. This record comes from a study of cytomegalovirus exposure and HLA in healthy donors (dated by TCRdb to about 2017). A note on the overall study: In an earlier analysis of 587 of the donors, 250 to 350 Gb of sequence data and 90 million to 130 million unique TCR beta sequences from roughly 190 million T cells were reported. The number of donors typed differed by locus, with roughly 629-640 for A, B, C, DRB1 and DQB1, around 500 for DQA1, about 610 for DPA1, and 450 to 480 for DPB1. HLA typing covered class I and class II loci at four-digit resolution. High-throughput TCR immunosequencing, statistical association of individual TCRs with disease status, and machine learning were combined to predict cytomegalovirus infection status. The genetic ancestry cluster associated with self-reported Caucasian donors included around 76% of the 398 genotyped donors. The study profiled the T cell repertoires of hundreds of subjects by immunosequencing and related them to cytomegalovirus serostatus. The study was designed to test whether signatures of past pathogen exposure could be identified by cataloging public T cell receptors. In the later analysis, no new phenotypic data were used to find candidate immune exposures; instead, reliance was placed on TCR beta sequences and their occurrence across donors. On average, around 240,000 unique TCR beta nucleotide sequences were sequenced per donor among 350 to 400 genotyped donors of the cohort, with roughly 18% of those sequences being non-productive. Genome-wide SNP genotypes for about 65% of the 666 donors were used in a later genetic analysis, which treated that subset as a discovery cohort. Every repertoire in the discovery cohort had been generated on one and the same sequencing platform. A later analysis re-analyzed previously published TCR beta repertoires from roughly 630 donors and added high-resolution HLA genotyping to study TCR occurrence patterns. Donor age, sex, ethnicity and CMV serostatus were compiled together with the repertoire data. To decide whether each TCR beta V gene segment behaved as functional or pseudogenic, an earlier analysis of some 570 of the donors relied on high-throughput TCR beta sequencing. Five DR-DQ haplotypes were handled as single units for association and clustering because linkage in the cohort was strong. Besides the first cohort of hundreds of subjects, a separate validation cohort made up of 90 to 150 different subjects was used. An early release that covered about 600 HLA-typed donors contained around 300 gigabases of sequencing data and tens of millions of unique TCR sequences.

Trimming costs V 6 bases and J 1 base, and their ends lie 12 bases apart. The germline V gene yields MNHEY for CDR1 and SVGAGI for CDR2. The CDR3 holds 14 amino acids from the cysteine to the phenylalanine. The sequence is cut down to CDR3 DNA, 42 bases in frame from base 1. Results the study describes overall, beyond this receptor: Several of the top co-occurrence clusters appeared to be linked to parvovirus B19, influenza, CMV and Epstein-Barr virus, according to a later analysis. In vitro tests confirmed that a few of the cytomegalovirus-associated TCR beta chains recognize cytomegalovirus antigens. A cluster of highly shared sequence variants was judged likely to represent a technical artifact of the sequencing pipeline. The authors suggested that the approach could potentially be generalized to other disease states and immunological phenotypes. A total of about 180 TCR beta chains were listed by the study as associated with cytomegalovirus. Most TCR sequences were observed very rarely across donors, whereas some public TCRs were present in many individuals. Presence/absence analyses assumed roughly uniform sequencing depth across donors, an assumption that may not hold. In a later analysis, the rate of TCR association differed among HLA loci, with DRB1 alleles having the most associated TCRs and HLA-C alleles having the fewest. A further reported finding was that TCR beta sequences accurately predicted the HLA-A and HLA-B alleles for most subjects in the first cohort. Because counts were too low, roughly 18 rarely observed V segments, including chromosome 9 orphons, were left out of the earlier analysis of about 620 of the donors. In a later analysis, HLA-associated TCR beta chains showed more clonal expansion and lower generation probabilities than non-associated chains that were equally common. In a later genetic analysis, fewer N-insertions in productive TCRs were reported among donors in an Asian-associated ancestry cluster than the roughly 640-donor mean. A later analysis found that most CMV-associated TCR beta chains appeared HLA-restricted, with HLA associations seemingly driven largely by CMV exposure. When HLA alleles, especially DR and DQ, strongly co-occurred, TCR associations were difficult to assign to individual alleles. In both the original and validation cohorts, the classifier was reported to diagnose cytomegalovirus status with high specificity and sensitivity. Linkage disequilibrium might explain the correlated functional status among segregating V segments, but an unknown experimental factor could not be ruled out. A later genetic analysis associated a missense DCLRE1C variant with V-gene and J-gene trimming of TCR beta chains, and an independent cohort replicated the association. HLA typing was unavailable for some donors at each locus, so association tests used only the typed subset. This cohort had only TCR beta chains sequenced, and the lack of alpha or paired-chain data limited which features could be detected. An earlier analysis of around 540 of the donors showed that most TCR beta V segments appeared in productive rearrangements either about 87% or about 30% of the time, which broadly matched IMGT annotations. At a false discovery rate of 0.05, a later analysis linked some 17,000 TCR beta sequences to specific HLA alleles. For the cohort, immune exposure information was limited to CMV serostatus. The 87-base-pair reads could not distinguish some IMGT-functional V segments, including TRBV6-2 and TRBV6-3, so those segments were excluded.

The cohort consisted of approximately 670 healthy bone marrow donors. At the time of sampling, all cohort members were nominally healthy, though unrecorded immune exposures were likely present. The donor tested CMV seronegative, placing the donor among the 350 to 400 seronegative members of the cohort. A peripheral blood sample was collected from each donor, and TCR beta sequencing was performed on peripheral blood mononuclear cells. Genomic DNA was extracted from the blood cell samples with the Qiagen DNeasy Blood Extraction Kit. Receptor amplification or capture employed the immunoSEQ multiplex PCR assay. For the multiplex PCR, a mixture combining 60 forward primers for TCR Vbeta segments and 13 reverse primers for TCR Jbeta segments was used. A multiplex PCR assay on genomic DNA amplified the CDR3 region of rearranged TCR beta genes. Amplified TCR beta libraries were sequenced as 87-base-pair reads on the Illumina HiSeq System. From the authors' description of their analysis: In a later analysis, tens of millions of unique TCR beta chains were counted across the 690 or so repertoires, and roughly 11 million of these chains were shared by at least two donors. Raw reads were error-corrected and collapsed into unique sequences with a nearest-neighbor algorithm that merged closely related sequences to remove PCR and sequencing errors. Alignment of CDR3 sequences to IMGT reference sequences was used to assign V, D and J gene segments. For a sequence to be retained, a match of at least six nucleotides to both a V gene segment and a J gene segment was required. Rearrangements were called productive when the CDR3 lacked stop codons and stayed in frame with V and J; all others were non-productive. Following IMGT convention, CDR3 was defined as the stretch from the second conserved V-encoded cysteine up to the conserved J-encoded phenylalanine. The earlier analysis of roughly 590 of the donors excluded sequences that lacked an unambiguous match to a single V gene segment. An earlier analysis of 550 to 650 of the donors classified V segments as functional when productive rearrangements were above 56.7% and as segregating when the standard deviation between donors was above 5%. To diagnose cytomegalovirus status from the catalog of TCR beta chain sequences, a statistical classification framework was built. In a later analysis, TCR nucleotide sequences were compared against IMGT/GENE-DB human TR gene sequences so that V and J genes could be assigned. The TCRdist pipeline was used in a later analysis to assign CDR3 sequences and most-parsimonious VDJ recombination scenarios. In a later analysis, each TCR beta chain was defined by its CDR3 amino acid sequence together with its V-gene family, and reads without a unique V-gene family were excluded. As a way to deal with suspected cross-contamination and a sequencing artifact, a later analysis dropped hundreds of nucleotide sequences that were highly shared and had low generation probability. For each public chain, a later analysis derived a clonal expansion index from normalized ranks of inferred template counts within each repertoire. In a later analysis, generation probabilities were computed using a VDJ recombination model fitted to out-of-frame rearrangements, and the results were checked against IGoR. A later analysis scored TCR-TCR, TCR-HLA and TCR-CMV co-occurrence with hypergeometric tests, applying a repertoire-size bias correction to TCR pairs. In a later analysis, false discovery rates were estimated by permuting HLA or CMV assignments 20 times. A later analysis grouped co-occurring TCRs with DBSCAN, adding TCRdist sequence similarity when clustering within HLA-allele-positive subsets. For co-occurrence clustering, repertoires with fewer than 30,000 or more than 120,000 public chains were excluded, along with five or six repertoires with anomalous nucleotide sharing. Not all clones reach the TCRdb copy of this immuneACCESS table, which keeps in-frame sequences only. Checked studies attribute under half of the gap to unresolved V genes and leave the rest unexplained. The DNA gave D and trimming, while V, J and clone size come from that table. Within this sample are roughly 93,000 clones, with 76% of them counted one time only. About 3% of the sample comes from the top ten.

Sequenced material: PBMCs. The chain couples TRBV6-5 to TRBJ1-1; the best D guess is TRBD1, with 5 bases matching. This clonotype was obtained from a man aged 35-49 years in good health and CMV-seronegative. The CDR3 in this case is CASRNRRSNTEAFF. The DNA sequence reads TGTGCCAGCAGAAACAGGCGCTCGAACACTGAAGCTTTCTTT.